The 2 T cell receptor beta chains in this list originate from one sample, sequenced in a study of post-analysis software for immune sequencing data. Researchers reported that TCR beta cDNA libraries carried unique molecular identifiers. TCRdb reanalysed the PCR reads using MiXCR and keeps one entry per CDR3 protein. The repertoire holds about 500,000 distinct CDR3 sequences, with over 35% as singletons. Which antigens these TCRs recognize remains unknown. General study results and limits: Comparison of patients with controls showed 4 to 6 TRBV segments more frequent in patients, TRBV5-6, TRBV5-1 and TRBV20-1 among them.

The sample taken for sequencing was blood. Every receptor here comes from a girl aged 5 to 17 with multiple sclerosis.

The chain carries TRBV20-1 and TRBJ2-5, with 8 bases fitting TRBD1. J gave up 2 bases and V 3 bases, and 17 bases lay outside the gene matches. Germline CDR1 reads DFQATT; CDR2 reads SNEGSKA (reference sequence). The length of the CDR3 is 18 residues. The CDR3 reads CSARVAVTRGLRQETQYF. The CDR3, as DNA: TGCAGTGCTAGGGTCGCAGTAACCAGGGGGCTTAGGCAAGAGACCCAGTACTTC.

With respect to this clonotype: At one of its ends the junction is not consistent with the germline gene, which may arise from a read error. The chain joins TRBV28 to TRBJ2-7; 8 bases line up with TRBD1. Judging by the DNA end, TRBJ2-4 fits better; the J call may be wrong. CDR1 and CDR2 from the germline V gene are MDHEN and SYDVKM. The CDR3 length is 13 residues. CDR3 nucleotide sequence: TGCACCAGCAGTTGGACAGGGCCAAACATTCAGTACTTC. Protein product: CTSSWTGPNIQYF.